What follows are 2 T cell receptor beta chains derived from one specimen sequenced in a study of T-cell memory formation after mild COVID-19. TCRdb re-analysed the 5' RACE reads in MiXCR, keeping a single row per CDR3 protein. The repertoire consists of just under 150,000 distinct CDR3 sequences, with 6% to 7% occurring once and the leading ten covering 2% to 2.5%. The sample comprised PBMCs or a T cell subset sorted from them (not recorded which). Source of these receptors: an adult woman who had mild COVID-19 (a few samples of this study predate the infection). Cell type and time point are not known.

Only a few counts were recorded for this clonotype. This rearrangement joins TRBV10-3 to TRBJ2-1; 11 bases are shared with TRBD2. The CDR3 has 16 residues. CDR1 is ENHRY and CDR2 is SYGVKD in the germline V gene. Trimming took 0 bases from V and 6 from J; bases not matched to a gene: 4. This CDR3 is CAISESGLADTNEQFF. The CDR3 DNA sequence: TGTGCCATCAGTGAGTCGGGACTAGCGGACACCAATGAGCAGTTCTTC.

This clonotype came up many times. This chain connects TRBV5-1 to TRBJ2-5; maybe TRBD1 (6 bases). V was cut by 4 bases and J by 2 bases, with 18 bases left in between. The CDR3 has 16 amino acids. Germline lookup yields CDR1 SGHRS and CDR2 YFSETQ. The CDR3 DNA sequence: TGCGCCAGCAGCCGTATCCCCGGGCAGGGGCAAGAGACCCAGTACTTC. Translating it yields CASSRIPGQGQETQYF.